The 5 T cell receptor beta chains listed next were all sequenced from one sample in a study of blood T cells in healthy people across ages. A second PCR of roughly 7 to 11 cycles used a sample-barcoded 5' primer and a J-beta primer mix. TCRdb re-called the 5' RACE reads through MiXCR, storing one row per CDR3 protein. Seen here are about 590,000 distinct CDR3 sequences, roughly 31% observed once, and the top ten hold 15% to 17%. The sample consisted of blood. The receptors shown here come from an elderly woman in good health.

This clonotype has just a few counts. CDR3 nucleotide sequence: TGCGCCAGCAGCGGAGGGGGGCAAAACACTGAAGCTTTCTTT. Its translation is CASSGGGQNTEAFF. The chain combines TRBV5-1 with TRBJ1-1; a possible D gene is TRBD1 (6 bases). V lost 4 bases to trimming and J lost 2 bases, with 12 bases between them. CDR3 size: 14 residues. Germline V gene sequence: CDR1 SGHRS, CDR2 YFSETQ.

V and J are TRBV7-2 and TRBJ2-5, with D unclear. Trimming removed 5 bases from V and 5 bases from J, with 15 bases in between. The CDR3 is 14 amino acids. The V gene's germline CDR1 is SGHTA and CDR2 FQGNSA. The CDR3 coding sequence is TGTGCCAGCAGCGAGACCAACGTTTGGGAGACCCAGTACTTC. It is translated as CASSETNVWETQYF.

This clonotype has at least ten counts. The CDR3 nucleotides are TGTGCCAGCAGCTTAATGGGGGCCAGCTCCTACGAGCAGTACTTC. The encoded protein is CASSLMGASSYEQYF. The chain carries TRBV7-8 and TRBJ2-7; TRBD1 might be the D (6 bases). Trimming cost V 2 bases and J 0 bases, with 11 bases left between them. The CDR3 is 15 residues long. Germline V gene lookup returns CDR1 SGHVS and CDR2 FQNEAQ.

This clonotype was seen a few times. The chain joins TRBV28 to TRBJ2-2; D remains unclear. Trimming pared 5 bases from V and 1 base from J, leaving 11 bases between. The CDR3 totals 15 residues. Germline CDR1 is MDHEN and CDR2 is SYDVKM. CDR3 amino acids: CASSHWTLNTGELFF. The CDR3 DNA sequence: TGTGCCAGCAGTCATTGGACCCTGAACACCGGGGAGCTGTTTTTT.

V gene TRBV6-5 combines with J gene TRBJ1-5, with 7 bases aligning to TRBD1. V lost 7 bases, J lost 2 bases, and 5 bases stayed unmatched. Germline CDR1 and CDR2: MNHEY and SVGAGI. This CDR3 region has 14 residues. CDR3 sequence (DNA): TGTGCCAGCAAACCCGACAGGGGCAATCAGCCCCAGCATTTT. Its translation: CASKPDRGNQPQHF.